The clone carrying this T cell receptor beta chain came up a few times. This entry belongs to a study of molecular identifiers for immune sequencing clone quantification. Study background: Replicate RNA came from about 19,000 or 110,000 naive CD8 cells and was split five ways, and four parts were sequenced.

Naive CD8 T cells underwent sorting with the CD8+CD4-CCR7+CD45RA+ definition. Germline assignment: CDR1 SGHNT and CDR2 YENEEA. The CDR3 spans 15 residues. Germline trimming cut 5 bases from V and 4 bases from J; bases unmatched to any gene: 7. Previously reported methods and listed TCR primers produced the bulk TCR libraries. Each CDR3 protein gets one entry after TCRdb re-called the PCR reads with MiXCR. The data contain approximately 680,000 distinct CDR3 sequences, about 25% of them singletons. The chain links TRBV11-3 to TRBJ2-3; 9 bases agree with TRBD2. The clonotype was recovered from a human donor in good health. Some libraries in this study had Jurkat cell RNA spiked in. The sequencing sample was made of naive CD8+ T cells from blood, with Jurkat cell RNA spiked in. The sample's subset: FACS-sorted CD8+CD4-CCR7+CD45RA+ naive T cells. CDR3 residues: CASSGSGSRSDTQYF. In DNA, the CDR3 is TGTGCCAGCAGCGGTAGCGGGAGTAGGTCAGATACGCAGTATTTT.